Following are 7 T cell receptor beta chains from one sample sequenced in a study of radiation and T cells in renal cell carcinoma. Time point here: baseline pretreatment blood. Sample treatment: 15 Gy SBRT to primary tumor, nephrectomy 4 weeks later. Repertoires were generated with immunoSEQ multiplex PCR, while TCRdb's copy carries only in-frame clones and drops some. Of about 95,000 clones in the sample, 65% to 90% were seen once. Here the sequenced sample was blood, taken from a patient whose treatment included radiotherapy and nephrectomy. The receptor source for this set is a man between 50 and 59 years old with renal cell carcinoma.

The chain joins TRBV5-1 to TRBJ2-5; 9 bases map to TRBD1. CDR1 is SGHRS, CDR2 YFSETQ, per germline. The CDR3 totals 14 residues. V shed 4 bases and J 2 bases; nucleotides not matched to a gene: 3. CDR3 coding DNA: TGCGCCAGCAGCCCAGGACAGGGGCAAGAGACCCAGTACTTC. It is translated as CASSPGQGQETQYF.

This clone was recorded once. The chain uses TRBV11-3 and TRBJ1-4, with unresolved D. This CDR3 is 13 amino acids long. The germline gives CDR1 SGHNT, CDR2 YENEEA. V lost 0 bases and J lost 6, with 5 bases in between. The CDR3 loop is CASSLEADEKLFF. The CDR3 coding sequence is TGTGCCAGCAGCTTAGAAGCAGATGAAAAACTGTTTTTT.

Here the CDR3 reads CASSPPGQGGYTF. CDR3 bases: TGCGCCAGCAGTCCCCCGGGACAGGGGGGCTACACCTTC. The rearrangement links TRBV23-1 to TRBJ1-2; 10 nucleotides align to TRBD1. TRBV23-1 is placed among ORFs of uncertain function. The ends lost 4 bases at V and 8 bases at J; junction bases unmatched: 4. The CDR3 runs 13 residues.

CDR3 DNA sequence: TGTGCCAGCAGTTTATCGGGTTTGGGTGGCTACACCTTC. Amino acid sequence: CASSLSGLGGYTF. This chain joins TRBV28 and TRBJ1-2; D gene unclear. The CDR3 totals 13 residues. The V and J ends lost 1 base and 7 bases respectively, with 10 bases between them. CDR1 MDHEN and CDR2 SYDVKM come from the germline V gene.

The rearrangement joins TRBV5-1 to TRBJ1-1; no clear D gene. Trimming removed 2 bases from V and 1 base from J, with 9 bases in between. Per the germline V gene, CDR1 is SGHRS and CDR2 is YFSETQ. The length of the CDR3 is 14 residues. The CDR3 reads CASSFFDPNTEAFF. Here the CDR3 DNA reads TGCGCCAGCAGCTTCTTCGACCCGAACACTGAAGCTTTCTTT.

The count of this clone is one. J is TRBJ2-7 and V is TRBV11-2; 8 bases align to TRBD2. The CDR3 extends over 17 amino acids. CDR1 and CDR2 from the germline V gene are SGHAT and FQNNGV. Losses at the gene ends were 5 bases for V and 2 bases for J; bases not matched to a gene: 14. The CDR3 reads CASSTSGGAGGTYEQYF. CDR3 DNA: TGTGCCAGCAGCACCTCTGGGGGGGCGGGGGGCACCTACGAGCAGTACTTC. Full variable domain (outside the CDR3, taken from reference TRBV11-2 and TRBJ2-7): EAGVAQSPRYKIIEKRQSVAFWCNPISGHATLYWYQQILGQGPKLLIQFQNNGVVDDSQLPKDRFSAERLKGVDSTLKIQPAKLEDSAVYLCASSTSGGAGGTYEQYFGPGTRLTVT.

Comments on this clone: A read error may account for a junction end that differs from germline. The CDR3 is CASSLGQGDLVTF. In DNA form, the CDR3 reads TGTGCCAGCAGCTTAGGCCAGGGGGACTTAGTTACCTTC. The chain links TRBV7-9 to TRBJ2-7, with D perhaps matching TRBD1 (7 bases). The CDR3 loop spans 13 amino acids. Germline V lookup: CDR1 SEHNR, CDR2 FQNEAQ (reference sequence). Full variable domain (missing parts from reference TRBV7-9 and TRBJ2-7): DTGVSQNPRHKITKRGQNVTFRCDPISEHNRLYWYRQTLGQGPEFLTYFQNEAQLEKSRLLSDRFSAERPKGSFSTLEIQRTEQGDSAMYLCASSLGQGDLVTFGPGTRLTVT.